These 8 T cell receptor beta chains came from one sample sequenced in a study of T cell repertoires in cytomegalovirus infection. These receptors are not linked to any known antigen. TCRdb re-called the reads through MiXCR, storing one row per CDR3 protein. This sample yields about 160,000 distinct CDR3 sequences, of which roughly 20% are seen a single time; around a quarter belongs to the top ten. The sequencing here drew on CD8+ T cells from cultured PBMCs, taken from culture after CMV antigen stimulation. The receptors were sampled from a human donor in good health (CMV status not recorded). Some clones in this sample may be carry-over from other donors' samples.

This chain connects TRBV7-2 to TRBJ2-1; D might be TRBD1 (5 bases). Trimming removed 0 bases from V and 8 bases from J, with 17 bases in between. This CDR3 spans 16 amino acids. CDR1 and CDR2 from the germline V gene are SGHTA and FQGNSA. The CDR3 sequence: CASSLASYRPGDEQFF. CDR3 nucleotides: TGTGCCAGCAGCTTAGCTTCTTACAGGCCTGGAGATGAGCAGTTCTTC.

This clonotype was counted a few times. CDR3 nucleotide sequence: TGTGCCAGCACCGGGAGGGGTGGGGAGACCCAGTACTTC. Translated, it gives CASTGRGGETQYF. This chain uses TRBV6-2 or TRBV6-3 with TRBJ2-5, with 8 bases fitting TRBD2. The junction had 6 bases not matched to a gene; V was cut back by 7 bases and J by 5 bases. CDR1 is MNHEY and CDR2 is SVGEGT in the germline V gene. The CDR3 runs 13 residues.

The chain joins TRBV7-9 to TRBJ2-7; the match to TRBD1 covers 7 bases. The J segment lost 5 bases and the V segment lost 0 bases, leaving 4 bases of the junction unmatched. Germline V gene lookup returns CDR1 SEHNR and CDR2 FQNEAQ (reference sequence). This CDR3 region has 14 residues. CDR3 in amino acids: CASSLAIGGDEQYF. The CDR3 coding sequence is TGTGCCAGCAGCTTAGCTATAGGGGGCGACGAGCAGTACTTC.

The chain is built from TRBV12-3 or TRBV12-4 and TRBJ2-3; TRBD1 matches 8 bases. Germline trimming cut 6 bases from V and 0 bases from J; bases unmatched to any gene: 11. The length of the CDR3 is 17 residues. The CDR3 reads CASRRTGKSVSTDTQYF. Written as DNA, the CDR3 is TGTGCCAGCAGGAGGACAGGGAAGTCAGTGAGCACAGATACGCAGTATTTT.

The J gene is TRBJ1-1, the V gene TRBV5-4; D remains unclear. The CDR3 is made up of 16 amino acids. From germline, CDR1 is SGHNT and CDR2 YYREEE (reference sequence). V dropped 4 bases and J dropped 11 bases, with 27 bases sitting between them. The CDR3 reads CASSQGDSPTLSSAFF. CDR3 bases: TGTGCCAGCAGCCAAGGAGACTCACCGACGCTCTCGTCGGCTTTCTTT.

The rearrangement uses TRBV27 and TRBJ2-1; D gene uncertain. Trimming stripped 4 bases from V and 7 bases from J, with 14 bases between. Germline assignment: CDR1 MNHEY and CDR2 SMNVEV (reference sequence). The CDR3 is made up of 14 amino acids. CDR3 in amino acids: CASSSSIGMNEQFF. As DNA, the CDR3 is TGTGCCAGCAGTTCCTCGATCGGAATGAATGAGCAGTTCTTC.

This clonotype was counted between two and nine times. V usage is TRBV7-2 and J usage is TRBJ2-4; possible D gene TRBD1, 6 bases. This CDR3 spans 15 amino acids. Deletions cut 0 bases from V and 6 bases from J, with 12 bases between. Germline V gene lookup returns CDR1 SGHTA and CDR2 FQGNSA. CDR3 protein: CASSLAWQGINIQYF. As DNA, the CDR3 is TGTGCCAGCAGCTTAGCATGGCAGGGGATAAACATTCAGTACTTC.

This clonotype was counted between two and nine times. The chain joins TRBV4-1 to TRBJ2-2; D call uncertain. The CDR3 has 12 residues. Trimming removed 5 bases at V and 5 bases at J, with 6 bases between. From germline, CDR1 is MGHRA and CDR2 YSYEKL. CDR3 DNA sequence: TGCGCCAGCAGCAGTTTAACCGGGGAGCTGTTTTTT. Its translation: CASSSLTGELFF.